Listed here are 17 T cell receptor beta chains from one sample, sequenced in a study of shared clonotypes between healthy human individuals. The naive CD8 fraction comprised CD45RO-negative cells positively selected for CCR7 and excluded terminally differentiated effector memory CD45RA+ cells. The table came from immunoSEQ multiplex PCR; TCRdb's copy has only in-frame clones and leaves some out. The sample contains roughly 1,800,000 clones, about 95% of which appear only once. Sequenced material: naive CD8+ T cells sorted from blood. These receptors were taken from a man between 18 and 29 years old in good health.

A note on this clone: Other DNA sequences in this sample translate to the same CDR3. CDR3 DNA sequence: TGTGCCAGCAGTGTGGGACAGCTAGCTAACTATGGCTACACCTTC. This translates into CASSVGQLANYGYTF. The chain links TRBV2 to TRBJ1-2; TRBD1 matches 7 bases. Germline lookup yields CDR1 SNHLY and CDR2 FYNNEI. V shed 4 bases and J 0 bases; nucleotides not matched to a gene: 5. This CDR3 has 15 amino acids. Based on the CDR3 plus reference TRBV2 and TRBJ1-2, the full variable domain is EPEVTQTPSHQVTQMGQEVILRCVPISNHLYFYWYRQILGQKVEFLVSFYNNEISEKSEIFDDQFSVERPDGSNFTLKIRSTKLEDSAMYFCASSVGQLANYGYTFGSGTRLTVV.

This chain joins TRBV4-1 and TRBJ2-7, with D unclear. This CDR3 is 14 amino acids long. Between the trimmed V and J ends, which lost 4 bases and 5 bases, there was a span of 15 bases. Germline V gene data show CDR1 as MGHRA and CDR2 as YSYEKL. The chain's CDR3 is CASSPSPTQHEQYF. In nucleotides, the CDR3 is TGCGCCAGCAGCCCCTCTCCGACTCAGCACGAGCAGTACTTC.

The chain combines TRBV19 with TRBJ1-4, with TRBD1 matching over 9 bases. CDR3 length equals 16 residues. Germline CDR1 LNHDA, CDR2 SQIVND (reference sequence). V shed 6 bases, J shed 4 bases, and the junction held 9 bases outside the gene matches. The CDR3 DNA reads TGTGCCAGTAGAGAAAAACAGGGGGCGGTTAATGAAAAACTGTTTTTT. Translating gives CASREKQGAVNEKLFF.

The V and J genes are TRBV10-3 and TRBJ2-5; D remains unclear. Trimming cost V 4 bases and J 5 bases, with 11 bases left between them. The germline CDR1 and CDR2 sequences are ENHRY and SYGVKD. The CDR3 totals 13 residues. The CDR3 coding sequence is TGTGCCATCAGTGTTCCGGAACGGGAGACCCAGTACTTC. Residues: CAISVPERETQYF.

In DNA, the CDR3 is TGTGCCAGCAGCTTAGTTTTGGCGGGGGTTTACAATGAGCAGTTCTTC. This gives the protein CASSLVLAGVYNEQFF. The chain joins TRBV7-8 to TRBJ2-1; 7 bases fit TRBD2. The CDR3 contains 16 residues. Germline trimming cut 1 base from V and 4 bases from J; bases unmatched to any gene: 7. Per the germline V gene, CDR1 is SGHVS and CDR2 is FQNEAQ.

The rearrangement uses TRBV29-1 and TRBJ2-1; TRBD1 matches at 7 bases. Trimming at V came to 6 bases and at J to 0 bases, leaving 5 bases not matched to a gene. CDR1 SQVTM and CDR2 ANQGSEA come from the germline V gene. CDR3 size: 14 residues. The CDR3 here is CSVRTGSSYNEQFF. The DNA of the CDR3 is TGCAGCGTAAGGACAGGAAGCTCCTACAATGAGCAGTTCTTC.

The chain combines TRBV13 with TRBJ2-7, with D unresolved. The CDR3 is made up of 14 amino acids. Germline CDR1 PRHDT, CDR2 FYEKMQ (reference sequence). V lost 3 bases and J lost 2, with 11 bases in between. The CDR3 sequence is CASSFSSRAYEQYF. CDR3 DNA: TGTGCCAGCAGCTTCTCTTCCCGGGCCTACGAGCAGTACTTC.

This CDR3 is CAWRISGQKGLLDTQYF. In nucleotides, the CDR3 is TGTGCCTGGAGAATCTCGGGACAGAAGGGGCTACTGGATACGCAGTATTTT. The gene calls are TRBV30 and TRBJ2-3; 7 bases are a match to TRBD1. The CDR3 has 17 residues. Germline CDR1 and CDR2: GTSNPN and SVGIG (reference sequence). V dropped 3 bases and J dropped 6; count of bases not matched to a gene: 18.

With respect to this clone: Different DNA sequences within this sample yield the same CDR3. The J gene is TRBJ2-1, the V gene TRBV15; D may be TRBD1 or TRBD2 (5 bases each). The CDR3 contains 16 residues. V was shortened by 1 base and J by 1 base, with 11 bases between the two germline ends. Germline V CDR1 and CDR2: LNHNV, YYDKDF (reference sequence). CDR3 region: CATSRGSEGSYNEQFF. Here the CDR3 DNA reads TGTGCCACCAGCAGAGGATCCGAGGGGTCCTACAATGAGCAGTTCTTC. The full variable domain, with the rest looked up from reference TRBV15 and TRBJ2-1, is DAMVIQNPRYQVTQFGKPVTLSCSQTLNHNVMYWYQQKSSQAPKLLFHYYDKDFNNEADTPDNFQSRRPNTSFCFLDIRSPGLGDTAMYLCATSRGSEGSYNEQFFGPGTRLTVL.

This clone was detected only once. The CDR3, as DNA: TGTGCCAGCAACTCCCTGGGATCTGGAAACACCATATATTTT. Translation: CASNSLGSGNTIYF. This rearrangement joins TRBV5-8 to TRBJ1-3; no clear D gene. Deletions cut 6 bases from V and 1 base from J, with 11 bases between. The CDR3 is 14 amino acids. Germline CDR1 and CDR2: SGHTS and YDEGEE.

The sample holds a few counts of this clone. Within the sample, other DNA sequences also encode this same CDR3. This chain connects TRBV12-5 to TRBJ1-1, with D unclear. V was trimmed by 1 base and J by 4 bases, leaving 7 bases between them. This CDR3 has 13 amino acids. The germline gives CDR1 LGHNT, CDR2 FRNRAP. CDR3: CASGLGGGTEAFF. CDR3 DNA: TGTGCTAGTGGTTTGGGGGGTGGCACTGAAGCTTTCTTT.

The rearrangement links TRBV5-6 to TRBJ2-7, with D unclear. Germline assignment: CDR1 SGHDT and CDR2 YYEEEE. This CDR3 is 14 amino acids long. Trimming took off 2 bases at V and 1 base at J, with 10 bases between the two ends. The CDR3 sequence is CASSLRLKSYEQYF. CDR3 DNA sequence: TGTGCCAGCAGCTTAAGACTGAAATCCTACGAGCAGTACTTC.

The chain links TRBV2 to TRBJ1-5, with D hard to call. Trimming took 0 bases from V and 0 from J, leaving 9 bases between them. The CDR3 runs 16 residues. From germline, CDR1 is SNHLY and CDR2 FYNNEI. The CDR3: CASSEAGRRSNQPQHF. CDR3 coding DNA: TGTGCCAGCAGTGAAGCAGGGCGGCGTAGCAATCAGCCCCAGCATTTT.

This rearrangement joins TRBV2 to TRBJ2-1; 13 positions match TRBD2. CDR1 is SNHLY and CDR2 is FYNNEI in the germline V gene. J lost 8 bases, V lost 6 bases, and 7 bases had no gene match. CDR3 length: 15 residues. The CDR3 DNA sequence: TGTGCCAGCAGGACACTAGCGGGAGGGCCCCATGAGCAGTTCTTC. Translating gives CASRTLAGGPHEQFF.

This clone turned up a few times. The gene calls are TRBV7-9 and TRBJ1-4; D gene ambiguous. The CDR3 covers 14 residues. V gave up 5 bases and J gave up 6 bases, with 13 bases separating them. Germline V gene data show CDR1 as SEHNR and CDR2 as FQNEAQ (reference sequence). The CDR3 DNA sequence: TGTGCCAGCAGCGTGACCCAGCCGGATGAAAAACTGTTTTTT. It encodes CASSVTQPDEKLFF.

The chain has TRBV19 and TRBJ2-1, with 12 bases lining up with TRBD2. Germline CDR1 LNHDA, CDR2 SQIVND (reference sequence). V dropped 6 bases and J dropped 7; count of bases not matched to a gene: 7. This CDR3 is built from 15 residues. CDR3 coding DNA: TGTGCCAGTAGCCTCCTAGCGGGAGGGTGGAATGAGCAGTTCTTC. Protein sequence: CASSLLAGGWNEQFF.

CDR3 sequence reads: CASNQGTGELFF. The CDR3 DNA sequence: TGTGCCAGCAATCAGGGGACCGGGGAGCTGTTTTTT. The V and J genes are TRBV7-9 and TRBJ2-2, with D tentatively TRBD1 (6 bases). The V end lost 7 bases, the J end lost 5 bases, and 8 bases lay between the germline ends. This CDR3 has 12 amino acids. CDR1 is SEHNR, CDR2 FQNEAQ, per germline (reference sequence).